Shown below are 10 T cell receptor beta chains from a single sample sequenced in a study of shared clonotypes between healthy human individuals (dated by TCRdb to the early 2020s). Receptors were amplified or captured by the immunoSEQ multiplex PCR assay. TCRdb re-hosts the immuneACCESS table, in-frame sequences only. Its copies lack some clones; in the studies checked, an unresolved V gene accounts for under half of them, and the cause for the rest is not known. The sample table records under 1 million clones; 95% to 97% of these occur just once. The top ten clonotypes cover approximately 0.2% of the sample. For the CD8 naive samples, CD45RO-negative cells were positively selected for CCR7, yielding a CD45RA+CCR7+ population from which TemRA cells were excluded. Sequenced material: naive CD8+ T cells sorted from blood. This specimen's cell subset or site label, interpreted: CD45RA+CCR7+. These receptors were obtained from a man aged 30-40 years in good health.

V is TRBV27 and J is TRBJ2-7, with a weak D call TRBD2 (6 bases). The germline gives CDR1 MNHEY, CDR2 SMNVEV (reference sequence). The CDR3 consists of 14 residues. V lost 8 bases, J lost 4 bases, and 18 bases lay in between. Here the CDR3 reads CASHSEGLRYEQYF. DNA of the CDR3: TGTGCCAGCCACTCGGAGGGGCTCAGATACGAGCAGTACTTC.

This sequence joins TRBV30 and TRBJ2-3, with 11 nucleotides matching TRBD1. Trimming took 2 bases from V and 5 from J; bases not matched to a gene: 3. Per germline, CDR1 GTSNPN and CDR2 SVGIG (reference sequence). The CDR3 is 14 residues long. The CDR3 sequence is CAWSRTGGEDTQYF. DNA for the CDR3: TGTGCCTGGAGTCGGACAGGGGGCGAAGATACGCAGTATTTT. Drawing the rest from reference TRBV30 and TRBJ2-3, the complete variable domain is SQTIHQWPATLVQPVGSPLSLECTVEGTSNPNLYWYRQAAGRGLQLLFYSVGIGQISSEVPQNLSASRPQDRQFILSSKKLLLSDSGFYLCAWSRTGGEDTQYFGPGTRLTVL.

The chain recombines TRBV5-1 with TRBJ2-1; D gene uncertain. The CDR3 is 14 residues long. Per germline, CDR1 SGHRS and CDR2 YFSETQ. V was pared by 0 bases and J by 4 bases, with 8 bases between. This CDR3 reads CASSLEGQYNEQFF. CDR3 nucleotides: TGCGCCAGCAGCTTGGAAGGCCAATACAATGAGCAGTTCTTC.

The V and J genes are TRBV5-1 and TRBJ1-2; D is unresolved. Germline values: CDR1 SGHRS, CDR2 YFSETQ. Trimming cost V 1 base and J 4 bases, with 8 bases left between them. The CDR3 has 13 residues. CDR3 residues: CASSLPEPYGYTF. CDR3 nucleotides: TGCGCCAGCAGCTTGCCCGAACCCTATGGCTACACCTTC.

V usage is TRBV5-1 and J usage is TRBJ2-3; no clear D gene. Trimming pared 4 bases from V and 3 bases from J, leaving 3 bases between. The V gene's germline CDR1 is SGHRS and CDR2 YFSETQ. The CDR3 is 11 amino acids. For the CDR3, the DNA is TGCGCCAGCAGCCTGACAGATACGCAGTATTTT. Translation: CASSLTDTQYF. The full variable domain, its missing parts supplied by reference TRBV5-1 and TRBJ2-3, is KAGVTQTPRYLIKTRGQQVTLSCSPISGHRSVSWYQQTPGQGLQFLFEYFSETQRNKGNFPGRFSGRQFSNSRSEMNVSTLELGDSALYLCASSLTDTQYFGPGTRLTVL.

The chain joins TRBV4-1 to TRBJ2-3; D remains unclear. Germline assignment: CDR1 MGHRA and CDR2 YSYEKL. Trimming left V 3 bases short and J 5 bases short, with 12 bases between. This CDR3 region has 14 residues. CDR3 in amino acids: CASSHLGPLDTQYF. CDR3 in DNA: TGCGCCAGCAGCCACCTCGGCCCGCTAGATACGCAGTATTTT.

As for this clone: Distinct nucleotide sequences in the sample also encode this CDR3. The chain joins TRBV9 to TRBJ2-7; 7 positions match TRBD2. V trimming: 0 bases; J trimming: 5 bases; junction bases outside the gene matches: 5. The CDR3 length is 14 residues. The germline CDR1 and CDR2 sequences are SGDLS and YYNGEE. This CDR3 is CASSVGASGNEQYF. The CDR3 coding sequence is TGTGCCAGCAGCGTAGGGGCTAGCGGCAACGAGCAGTACTTC.

The gene calls are TRBV7-9 and TRBJ2-3; 8 nucleotides match TRBD1. The CDR3 sequence is 15 residues long. From germline, CDR1 is SEHNR and CDR2 FQNEAQ (reference sequence). The J segment lost 0 bases and the V segment lost 6 bases, leaving 5 bases of the junction unmatched. The CDR3 loop reads CASRQGETSTDTQYF. In DNA form, the CDR3 reads TGTGCCAGCAGACAGGGGGAAACTAGCACAGATACGCAGTATTTT.

V and J are TRBV14 and TRBJ2-7; possibly TRBD2 for D (6 bases). V was clipped by 3 bases and J by 7 bases, with 22 bases between them. In germline, CDR1 is SGHDN, CDR2 FVKESK. This CDR3 region has 16 residues. CDR3 loop: CASSQSGIAVSEEQYF. The CDR3 coding sequence is TGTGCCAGCAGCCAGTCGGGTATAGCGGTGTCTGAGGAGCAGTACTTC.

The DNA of the CDR3 is TGTGCCAGCAGCTTATTTCGGGGAGCCTACAATGAGCAGTTCTTC. It codes for CASSLFRGAYNEQFF. The chain has TRBV7-8 and TRBJ2-1; weak D call: TRBD2 (5 bases). Germline CDR1 reads SGHVS; CDR2 reads FQNEAQ. The CDR3 length is 15 residues. V was trimmed by 2 bases and J by 2 bases, leaving 10 bases between them.